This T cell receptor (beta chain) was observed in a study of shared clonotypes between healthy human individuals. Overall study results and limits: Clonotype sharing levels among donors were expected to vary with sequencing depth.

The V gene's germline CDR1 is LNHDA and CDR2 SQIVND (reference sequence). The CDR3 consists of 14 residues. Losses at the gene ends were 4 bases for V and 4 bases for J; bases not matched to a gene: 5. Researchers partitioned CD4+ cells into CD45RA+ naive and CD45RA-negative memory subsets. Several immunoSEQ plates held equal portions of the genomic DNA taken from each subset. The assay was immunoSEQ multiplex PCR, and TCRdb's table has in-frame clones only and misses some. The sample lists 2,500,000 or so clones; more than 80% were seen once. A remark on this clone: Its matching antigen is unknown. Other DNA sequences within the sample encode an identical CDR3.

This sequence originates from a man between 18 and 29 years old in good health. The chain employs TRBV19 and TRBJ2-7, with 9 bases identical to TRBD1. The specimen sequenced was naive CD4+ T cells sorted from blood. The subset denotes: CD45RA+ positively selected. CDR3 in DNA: TGTGCCAGTAGTAGGAGGGACAGGGAATACGAGCAGTACTTC. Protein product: CASSRRDREYEQYF.